These 5 T cell receptor beta chains came from one sample sequenced in a study of T cell responses to AZD1222 COVID-19 vaccine. TCRdb keeps only in-frame clones here, not all; method: immunoSEQ multiplex PCR. The sample lists 75,000 to 95,000 clones, 70% to 90% seen once, with roughly an eighth in the top ten. This material consisted of peripheral blood, taken on day 0 of AZD1222 vaccination. Receptors were obtained from an adult in good health.

The chain couples TRBV7-9 to TRBJ1-1, with no clear D. This CDR3 is 15 amino acids long. With 1 base removed from V and 0 bases from J, the gap between germline ends came to 9 bases. Germline lookup yields CDR1 SEHNR and CDR2 FQNEAQ (reference sequence). Here the CDR3 reads CASSLGRAMNTEAFF. DNA for the CDR3: TGTGCCAGCAGCTTAGGGAGGGCCATGAACACTGAAGCTTTCTTT.

This rearrangement joins TRBV7-2 to TRBJ2-5; D is unclear. The CDR3 loop spans 14 amino acids. The V gene lost 0 bases and the J gene lost 4 bases, with 9 bases spanning the gap. Looked up from germline, CDR1 is SGHTA and CDR2 is FQGNSA. The CDR3 spells CASSLARVSETQYF. As DNA, the CDR3 is TGTGCCAGCAGCTTAGCTCGGGTATCAGAGACCCAGTACTTC.

J is TRBJ2-3 and V is TRBV6-4; D is ambiguous. Trimming left V 4 bases short and J 5 bases short, with 13 bases between. The CDR3 contains 14 residues. Germline values: CDR1 MRHNA, CDR2 SNTAGT. The CDR3 loop is CASSATPGKDTQYF. CDR3 DNA: TGTGCCAGCAGTGCGACACCGGGCAAAGATACGCAGTATTTT.

This chain links TRBV19 with TRBJ2-5, with a tentative D call TRBD1 (6 bases). Deletions cut 5 bases from V and 2 bases from J, with 15 bases between. Germline lookup yields CDR1 LNHDA and CDR2 SQIVND (reference sequence). The CDR3 runs to 15 residues. This CDR3 reads CASSPGTSLQETQYF. CDR3 sequence (DNA): TGTGCCAGTAGTCCGGGGACATCCCTTCAAGAGACCCAGTACTTC.

This chain links TRBV27 with TRBJ2-5, with 10 bases identical to TRBD2. With V trimmed by 5 bases and J by 2 bases, 5 bases remained unmatched. The germline gives CDR1 MNHEY, CDR2 SMNVEV (reference sequence). The CDR3 runs 15 residues. CDR3 in DNA: TGTGCCAGCAGTCCCTTACTAGCGGGGCAAGAGACCCAGTACTTC. It yields the protein CASSPLLAGQETQYF.